This T cell receptor (beta chain) was observed in a study of cytomegalovirus exposure and HLA in healthy donors (dated by TCRdb to the late 2010s). The study in broad terms: According to a later analysis, one platform produced both the 100 to 150 validation repertoires and the 670 or so repertoires of the first cohort. In addition to the first cohort of 666 subjects, a separate validation cohort of some 120 different subjects was used. The study was designed to test whether signatures of past pathogen exposure could be identified by cataloging public T cell receptors. To predict cytomegalovirus infection status, the study combined high-throughput TCR immunosequencing, statistical association of individual TCRs with disease status, and machine learning.

Points the paper makes about the study in general: The authors suggested that the approach could potentially be generalized to other disease states and immunological phenotypes. The classifier was reported to diagnose cytomegalovirus status with high specificity and sensitivity in both the original cohort and the validation cohort. A later analysis lacked HLA typing for the validation cohort, so it scored co-occurrence in that cohort across all 120 repertoires. Across donors, most TCR sequences were observed very rarely, whereas some public TCRs were present in many individuals. The study listed 150 to 200 TCR beta chains as associated with cytomegalovirus. In vitro tests confirmed that three of the cytomegalovirus-associated TCR beta chains recognize cytomegalovirus antigens. Of the cluster scores, around 95% were above 0 in a later analysis, which found that TCRs clustered in the first cohort also tended to co-occur in the approximately 120 validation repertoires.

The method behind the library was the immunoSEQ multiplex PCR assay. Regarding the original processing steps: To diagnose cytomegalovirus status from the catalog of TCR beta chain sequences, a statistical classification framework was built. Entries here come from immuneACCESS through TCRdb and include only in-frame sequences with V and J called. Some clones fail to appear in such tables; in the studies checked, an unresolved V gene covers under half of the shortfall, and the cause of the remainder is unknown. That table supplies the V and J calls and clone size; D and trimming were determined from the DNA. The sample records about 240,000 clones, about 90% of which are singletons. The top ten hold about 1.2% of the sample. There are a few counts of this clone. Its antigen specificity is not known. No clone much larger than this one lies a single base away; base qualities are absent. The donors were included in the validation cohort of over a hundred subjects, a group kept apart from the approximately 650-subject first cohort.

The specimen was PBMCs. The TCR was taken from a woman aged 25-40 years in good health and CMV-seropositive.

CDR3 loop: CASSLGSNEAFF. The nucleotides are TGTGCCAGCAGCTTGGGGAGTAATGAAGCTTTCTTT. The sequence links TRBV5-4 to TRBJ1-1, with the D gene call left open. From the germline V gene (reference sequence), CDR1 is SGHNT and CDR2 is YYREEE. The CDR3 has 12 amino acids, counting the end cysteine and phenylalanine. Only the CDR3 portion is preserved as DNA: 36 bases, with reading frame beginning at the first base. A distance of 7 bases separates the germline ends of V and J, which lose 0 bases and 7 bases respectively. Beyond the CDR3, the reference TRBV5-4 and TRBJ1-1 genes provide the residues; the full variable domain reads: ETGVTQSPTHLIKTRGQQVTLRCSSQSGHNTVSWYQQALGQGPQFIFQYYREEENGRGNFPPRFSGLQFPNYSSELNVNALELDDSALYLCASSLGSNEAFFGQGTRLTVV.